The present T cell receptor (beta chain) was sequenced within a study of identical twins. Germline V gives CDR1 LGHNA, CDR2 YNFKEQ. The CDR3 has 15 residues. Trimming pared 0 bases from V and 4 bases from J, leaving 13 bases between. Note on this clonotype: Its antigen is as yet unknown.

TCRdb called the 5' RACE reads again in MiXCR, with one record for every CDR3 protein. The data contain around 1.7 million distinct CDR3 sequences, under 35% of them singletons. Study observations and caveats: Weaker excess twin sharing was seen among beta out-of-frame sequences. For zero-insertion analyses, partial confounding could come from invariant MAIT and iNKT cells. Cross-sectional statistics, not tracking of the same donors, supported the conclusions.

This TCR was recovered from a newborn girl in good health. Material: cord blood. This chain links TRBV4-2 with TRBJ2-7; the D gene is possibly TRBD2 (6 bases). This CDR3 is CASSQDDGRPYEQYF. The CDR3 DNA sequence: TGTGCCAGCAGCCAAGATGACGGGAGACCATACGAGCAGTACTTC.